Below, one T cell receptor beta chain is given with its context. What it binds is not known. The source of the sample is a study of Tregs in tolerant kidney transplant recipients. Germline V lookup: CDR1 LNHDA, CDR2 SQIVND (reference sequence). V dropped 3 bases and J dropped 4 bases, with 14 bases sitting between them. This CDR3 has 15 amino acids. The repertoire was sequenced with immunoSEQ multiplex PCR; TCRdb's copy has only in-frame clones and lacks some. The sample yields tens of thousands of clones, about 87% seen once. Findings and limits, study-wide: This study did not directly address biological reproducibility.

Mixed chimerism was transient after nonmyeloablative marrow transplants from related graft donors. Thawed PBMCs were FACS-sorted into unstimulated CD4+CD25+CD127- regulatory T cells, CD4+CD25- non-regulatory cells, CD4 and CD8 cells. The chain couples TRBV19 to TRBJ2-3; tentatively, D is TRBD1 (5 bases). The TCR comes from a human patient who received a combined kidney and bone marrow transplant. The graft donor may have contributed some T cells. The sample here was CD4+ T cells from blood (PBMCs), taken 6 months after the transplant. The CDR3 loop is CASSILDKGPDTQYF. CDR3 nucleotide sequence: TGTGCCAGTAGTATTTTGGACAAAGGACCAGATACGCAGTATTTT.